A single sample is the source of the 25 T cell receptor beta chains below, sequenced in a study of PD-1 blockade in mismatch repair-deficient tumors. The assay was immunoSEQ multiplex PCR, and TCRdb's table has in-frame clones only and misses some. The repertoire has about 130,000 clones, approximately 91% of them found once; the top ten carry approximately 12%. Material: peripheral blood, obtained approximately 72 weeks after starting pembrolizumab. These receptors were collected from an adult with mismatch repair-deficient cancer.

J is TRBJ1-2 and V is TRBV5-1, with 10 bases that match TRBD1. V dropped 4 bases and J dropped 0; count of bases not matched to a gene: 6. The CDR3 has 16 amino acids. The germline gives CDR1 SGHRS, CDR2 YFSETQ. CDR3 sequence reads: CASSLGQGGSNYGYTF. CDR3 DNA sequence: TGCGCCAGCAGCCTCGGACAGGGGGGATCTAACTATGGCTACACCTTC.

The CDR3 coding sequence is TGTGCCATCAGCAACCCGGGACAGGGGCCTTCAGATACGCAGTATTTT. Encoded protein: CAISNPGQGPSDTQYF. The V gene is TRBV10-3, the J gene TRBJ2-3, with 10 bases lining up with TRBD1. Germline CDR1 reads ENHRY; CDR2 reads SYGVKD. Trimming at V came to 6 bases and at J to 4 bases, leaving 10 bases not matched to a gene. The CDR3 is 16 amino acids.

V usage is TRBV7-9 and J usage is TRBJ1-5; 11 bases line up with TRBD1. CDR3 size: 14 residues. Germline lookup yields CDR1 SEHNR and CDR2 FQNEAQ (reference sequence). V gave up 5 bases and J gave up 5 bases; unmatched junction bases: 2. In nucleotides, the CDR3 is TGTGCCAGCAGCCCGGGACAGGGGGATCAGCCCCAGCATTTT. Translation gives CASSPGQGDQPQHF. Variable domain in full (rest from reference TRBV7-9 and TRBJ1-5): DTGVSQNPRHKITKRGQNVTFRCDPISEHNRLYWYRQTLGQGPEFLTYFQNEAQLEKSRLLSDRFSAERPKGSFSTLEIQRTEQGDSAMYLCASSPGQGDQPQHFGDGTRLSIL.

The rearrangement links TRBV7-9 to TRBJ1-1; D remains ambiguous. Trimming stripped 5 bases from V and 4 bases from J, with 14 bases between. The CDR3 has 14 residues. The germline V gene encodes CDR1 SEHNR and CDR2 FQNEAQ (reference sequence). This CDR3 reads CASSKGLRVTEAFF. The CDR3 DNA reads as TGTGCCAGCAGCAAGGGTCTCCGGGTCACTGAAGCTTTCTTT.

This rearrangement joins TRBV19 to TRBJ1-5; no clear D. V was shortened by 5 bases and J by 0 bases, with 8 bases between the two germline ends. The CDR3 runs to 14 residues. CDR1 is LNHDA, CDR2 SQIVND, per germline (reference sequence). Here the CDR3 DNA reads TGTGCCAGTAGTGGGCTGGATAGCAATCAGCCCCAGCATTTT. It yields the protein CASSGLDSNQPQHF. Using reference TRBV19 and TRBJ1-5 for the parts outside the CDR3, the full variable domain is DGGITQSPKYLFRKEGQNVTLSCEQNLNHDAMYWYRQDPGQGLRLIYYSQIVNDFQKGDIAEGYSVSREKKESFPLTVTSAQKNPTAFYLCASSGLDSNQPQHFGDGTRLSIL.

The chain is built from TRBV28 and TRBJ2-3, with 8 bases fitting TRBD2. This CDR3 has 16 residues. CDR1 MDHEN and CDR2 SYDVKM come from the germline V gene. Losses at the gene ends were 5 bases for V and 6 bases for J; bases not matched to a gene: 13. The CDR3: CASSPRGGNLYDTQYF. The CDR3, as DNA: TGTGCCAGCAGTCCCCGCGGGGGGAATCTCTACGATACGCAGTATTTT. The whole variable domain, remainder taken from reference TRBV28 and TRBJ2-3, is DVKVTQSSRYLVKRTGEKVFLECVQDMDHENMFWYRQDPGLGLRLIYFSYDVKMKEKGDIPEGYSVSREKKERFSLILESASTNQTSMYLCASSPRGGNLYDTQYFGPGTRLTVL.

This clone came up a few times. The V gene is TRBV6-4, the J gene TRBJ2-7; 9 nucleotides line up with TRBD2. This CDR3 has 13 residues. Trimming at V came to 3 bases and at J to 4 bases, leaving 1 base not matched to a gene. CDR1 is MRHNA and CDR2 is SNTAGT in the germline V gene. The CDR3 here is CASSEGLAYEQYF. CDR3 DNA sequence: TGTGCCAGCAGTGAAGGACTAGCGTACGAGCAGTACTTC.

The chain combines TRBV30 with TRBJ2-7; D gene unclear. Trimming removed 3 bases at V and 4 bases at J, with 10 bases between. Germline CDR1 reads GTSNPN; CDR2 reads SVGIG (reference sequence). The CDR3 is 12 residues long. CDR3 DNA sequence: TGTGCCTGGAGCCCATCAGGTTACGAGCAGTACTTC. Its protein is CAWSPSGYEQYF. The full variable domain, in which reference TRBV30 and TRBJ2-7 provide the parts outside the CDR3, is SQTIHQWPATLVQPVGSPLSLECTVEGTSNPNLYWYRQAAGRGLQLLFYSVGIGQISSEVPQNLSASRPQDRQFILSSKKLLLSDSGFYLCAWSPSGYEQYFGPGTRLTVT.

In its sample, this clone was seen once. This chain uses TRBV6-6 with TRBJ1-4; TRBD1 matches at 8 bases. V shed 5 bases and J 7 bases; nucleotides not matched to a gene: 6. Germline assignment: CDR1 MNHNY and CDR2 SVGAGI (reference sequence). The CDR3 totals 14 residues. CDR3 region: CASSPDRAGEKLFF. The CDR3, as DNA: TGTGCCAGCAGTCCGGACAGGGCTGGTGAAAAACTGTTTTTT.

The V and J genes are TRBV21-1 and TRBJ2-7; TRBD1 is the table's D call, not checked against the DNA. TRBV21-1 is given as a pseudogene. The CDR3 length is 14 residues. The CDR3 nucleotides are TGTGCCAGCAGCAAAAAAGGGGAATCCTACGAGCAGTACTTC. Residues: CASSKKGESYEQYF.

The V and J genes are TRBV5-6 and TRBJ2-7; 7 nucleotides line up with TRBD1. CDR1 and CDR2 (germline): SGHDT, YYEEEE. CDR3 length: 14 residues. V was clipped by 4 bases and J by 0 bases; unmatched bases: 4. The chain's CDR3 is CASSLRDSSYEQYF. Here the CDR3 DNA reads TGTGCCAGCAGCCTGAGGGACAGCTCCTACGAGCAGTACTTC.

The chain joins TRBV2 to TRBJ2-3; 7 bases map to TRBD1. Trimming took 6 bases from V and 3 from J; bases not matched to a gene: 15. The CDR3 is 17 amino acids. Per the germline V gene, CDR1 is SNHLY and CDR2 is FYNNEI. The CDR3, as DNA: TGTGCCAGCAGGGGACAGAGGTCCCCCCTATATACAGATACGCAGTATTTT. As protein: CASRGQRSPLYTDTQYF. Filled out from reference TRBV2 and TRBJ2-3, the complete variable domain reads EPEVTQTPSHQVTQMGQEVILRCVPISNHLYFYWYRQILGQKVEFLVSFYNNEISEKSEIFDDQFSVERPDGSNFTLKIRSTKLEDSAMYFCASRGQRSPLYTDTQYFGPGTRLTVL.

This sequence joins TRBV7-2 and TRBJ2-5, with 7 nucleotides matching TRBD1. Trimming cost V 4 bases and J 5 bases; bases outside gene matches: 10. The CDR3 consists of 15 residues. CDR1 and CDR2 from the germline V gene are SGHTA and FQGNSA. CDR3 region: CASSSSGTDFETQYF. DNA for the CDR3: TGTGCCAGCAGCTCCTCCGGGACAGATTTTGAGACCCAGTACTTC.

V is TRBV14 and J is TRBJ2-1; 12 bases are a match to TRBD2. CDR3 length equals 12 residues. CDR1 and CDR2 (germline): SGHDN, FVKESK. The V gene end was trimmed by 3 bases and the J gene end by 12 bases; junction bases not matched to a gene: 0. CDR3 protein: CASSQGLAGQFF. CDR3 in DNA: TGTGCCAGCAGCCAGGGACTAGCGGGGCAGTTCTTC. Full variable domain (missing parts from reference TRBV14 and TRBJ2-1): EAGVTQFPSHSVIEKGQTVTLRCDPISGHDNLYWYRRVMGKEIKFLLHFVKESKQDESGMPNNRFLAERTGGTYSTLKVQPAELEDSGVYFCASSQGLAGQFFGPGTRLTVL.

The gene calls are TRBV9 and TRBJ2-3, with 10 nucleotides matching TRBD2. Germline V CDR1 and CDR2: SGDLS, YYNGEE. The CDR3 totals 17 residues. V shed 3 bases, J shed 2 bases, and the junction held 9 bases outside the gene matches. The CDR3 is CASSDHSGTSDTDTQYF. CDR3 sequence (DNA): TGTGCCAGCAGCGACCACTCCGGGACTAGCGACACAGATACGCAGTATTTT.

This clone was counted a single time. The chain carries TRBV28 and TRBJ2-5; D is uncertain. The CDR3 runs 11 residues. CDR1 is MDHEN and CDR2 is SYDVKM in the germline V gene. The V gene lost 7 bases and the J gene lost 7 bases, with 10 bases spanning the gap. CDR3 bases: TGTGCCAGCACCGATTGGGGGACCCAGTACTTC. This encodes CASTDWGTQYF. Together with reference TRBV28 and TRBJ2-5, the CDR3 gives the full variable domain: DVKVTQSSRYLVKRTGEKVFLECVQDMDHENMFWYRQDPGLGLRLIYFSYDVKMKEKGDIPEGYSVSREKKERFSLILESASTNQTSMYLCASTDWGTQYFGPGTRLLVL.

The J gene is TRBJ2-5, the V gene TRBV29-1, with 8 bases identical to TRBD2. The ends lost 4 bases at V and 3 bases at J; junction bases unmatched: 4. Germline CDR1 and CDR2: SQVTM and ANQGSEA. The CDR3 is made up of 13 amino acids. CDR3 in amino acids: CSVVSGTEETQYF. CDR3 bases: TGCAGCGTTGTTAGCGGGACTGAAGAGACCCAGTACTTC.

V gene TRBV29-1 combines with J gene TRBJ2-3; weak D call: TRBD2 (6 bases). V lost 4 bases and J lost 4, with 15 bases in between. The CDR3 runs to 14 residues. Germline V gives CDR1 SQVTM, CDR2 ANQGSEA. CDR3 region: CSVAGAGKSDTQYF. The DNA of the CDR3 is TGCAGCGTTGCCGGGGCGGGAAAGTCAGATACGCAGTATTTT.

CDR3 loop: CASSRFGQGSYEQYF. The DNA of the CDR3 is TGTGCCAGTAGTCGATTCGGACAGGGGTCCTACGAGCAGTACTTC. The rearrangement links TRBV19 to TRBJ2-7; TRBD1 matches 9 bases. The CDR3 is 15 amino acids. The junction had 6 bases not matched to a gene; V was cut back by 5 bases and J by 1 base. Germline loops: CDR1 LNHDA, CDR2 SQIVND (reference sequence).

The V gene is TRBV28, the J gene TRBJ2-1, with D possibly matching TRBD1 (6 bases). This CDR3 is 16 amino acids long. Trimming took 6 bases from V and 0 from J, leaving 15 bases between them. Germline assignment: CDR1 MDHEN and CDR2 SYDVKM. As DNA, the CDR3 is TGTGCCAGCAGCCCCGACAGGCCGAGCTCCTACAATGAGCAGTTCTTC. This encodes CASSPDRPSSYNEQFF. Drawing the rest from reference TRBV28 and TRBJ2-1, the complete variable domain is DVKVTQSSRYLVKRTGEKVFLECVQDMDHENMFWYRQDPGLGLRLIYFSYDVKMKEKGDIPEGYSVSREKKERFSLILESASTNQTSMYLCASSPDRPSSYNEQFFGPGTRLTVL.

The V and J genes are TRBV5-1 and TRBJ2-1; D possibly matches TRBD1 or TRBD2 (5 bases each). V was pared by 3 bases and J by 0 bases, with 16 bases between. This CDR3 is 17 amino acids long. Germline CDR1 SGHRS, CDR2 YFSETQ. CDR3 DNA sequence: TGCGCCAGCAGCTCGGGACGGTTGAAGAGCTCCTACAATGAGCAGTTCTTC. Translating gives CASSSGRLKSSYNEQFF.

This chain links TRBV6-5 with TRBJ2-2; D not certain. The V and J ends lost 0 bases and 1 base respectively, with 9 bases between them. This CDR3 spans 16 amino acids. Germline V gives CDR1 MNHEY, CDR2 SVGAGI. CDR3 amino acids: CASSYSLGGNTGELFF. DNA of the CDR3: TGTGCCAGCAGTTACTCGCTAGGTGGGAACACCGGGGAGCTGTTTTTT.

The chain carries TRBV5-1 and TRBJ1-1; D is possibly TRBD1 (5 bases). From germline, CDR1 is SGHRS and CDR2 YFSETQ. This CDR3 contains 17 residues. V shed 3 bases and J shed 1 base, with 19 bases lying between them. The CDR3 region has the DNA TGCGCCAGCAGCTCGTACGCCTCGAAGGGGAGGAACACTGAAGCTTTCTTT. Its protein product is CASSSYASKGRNTEAFF.

Regarding this clone: Relative to the germline gene, one junction end is altered; a read error may explain this. The chain recombines TRBV29-1 with TRBJ2-3; a weak D match, TRBD1 (6 bases). The CDR3 runs to 9 residues. Germline V gene data show CDR1 as SQVTM and CDR2 as ANQGSEA. The CDR3 bases are TGCAGCGTTGGAGCCCAGGGGCATTTT. Translated: CSVGAQGHF.

The rearrangement joins TRBV27 to TRBJ1-1, with 9 bases matching TRBD1. V lost 3 bases and J lost 4; bases outside the gene matches: 3. Germline V lookup: CDR1 MNHEY, CDR2 SMNVEV (reference sequence). This CDR3 has 14 amino acids. The DNA of the CDR3 is TGTGCCAGCAGTTTGGACAGGGGCGGCACTGAAGCTTTCTTT. Translating it yields CASSLDRGGTEAFF.